This TCR beta chain is drawn from a study of blood T cell repertoires in COVID-19. Study-level background: The United States, Italy and Spain provided the acute and convalescent COVID-19 samples. In each case, the material was cDNA or gDNA derived from T cells, B-cell-depleted T cells, or PBMCs.

Clones were sequenced by immunoSEQ multiplex PCR, and TCRdb holds only the in-frame ones, with some missing. The sample has 55,000 to 80,000 clones, approximately 88% seen once; the top ten hold roughly 2.4%. The CDR3 spans 14 residues. Germline V CDR1 and CDR2: SSHAT, FNYEAQ (reference sequence). As for this clone: At one of its ends the junction is not consistent with the germline gene, which may arise from a read error.

The chain carries TRBV7-7 and TRBJ2-7; TRBD1 agrees at 10 bases. Sequencing was done on a sample of peripheral blood. The sequence was obtained from a human donor in a cohort sampled during active COVID-19. CDR3 sequence (DNA): TGTGCTAGCAGCTACGGGACAGGGGCCTACGAGCAGTACTTC. Translated, it gives CASSYGTGAYEQYF. Based on the CDR3 plus reference TRBV7-7 and TRBJ2-7, the full variable domain is GAGVSQSPRYKVTKRGQDVTLRCDPISSHATLYWYQQALGQGPEFLTYFNYEAQPDKSGLPSDRFSAERPEGSISTLTIQRTEQRDSAMYRCASSYGTGAYEQYFGPGTRLTVT.